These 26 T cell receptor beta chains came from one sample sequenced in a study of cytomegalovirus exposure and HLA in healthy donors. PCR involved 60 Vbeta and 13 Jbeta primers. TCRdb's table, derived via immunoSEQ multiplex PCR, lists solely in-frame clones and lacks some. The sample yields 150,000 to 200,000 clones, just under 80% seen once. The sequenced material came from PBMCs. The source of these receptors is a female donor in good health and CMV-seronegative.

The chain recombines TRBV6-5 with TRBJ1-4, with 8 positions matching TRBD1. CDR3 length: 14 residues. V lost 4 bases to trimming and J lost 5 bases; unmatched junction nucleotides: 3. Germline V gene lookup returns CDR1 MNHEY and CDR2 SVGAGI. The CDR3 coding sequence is TGTGCCAGCAGTTCCACAGGGGGAAATGAAAAACTGTTTTTT. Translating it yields CASSSTGGNEKLFF.

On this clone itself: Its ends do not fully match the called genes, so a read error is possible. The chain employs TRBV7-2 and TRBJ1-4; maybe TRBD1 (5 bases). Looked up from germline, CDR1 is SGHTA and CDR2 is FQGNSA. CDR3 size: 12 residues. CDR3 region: CASSYDWGEVVF. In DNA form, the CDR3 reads TGTGCCAGCAGCTACGATTGGGGGGAGGTAGTTTTT.

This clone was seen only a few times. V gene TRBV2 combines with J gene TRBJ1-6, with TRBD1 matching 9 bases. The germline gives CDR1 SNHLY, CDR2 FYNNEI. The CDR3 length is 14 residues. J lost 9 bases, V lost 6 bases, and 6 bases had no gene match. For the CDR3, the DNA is TGTGCCAGCAGGGAGACAGGGGGTGCTTCACCCCTCCACTTT. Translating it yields CASRETGGASPLHF.

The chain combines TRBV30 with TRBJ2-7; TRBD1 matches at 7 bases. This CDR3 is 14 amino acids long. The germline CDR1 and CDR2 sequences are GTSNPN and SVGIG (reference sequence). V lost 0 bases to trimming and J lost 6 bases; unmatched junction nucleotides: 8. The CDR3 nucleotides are TGTGCCTGGAGTGTACTACAGGGGAATTTCGAGCAGTACTTC. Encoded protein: CAWSVLQGNFEQYF.

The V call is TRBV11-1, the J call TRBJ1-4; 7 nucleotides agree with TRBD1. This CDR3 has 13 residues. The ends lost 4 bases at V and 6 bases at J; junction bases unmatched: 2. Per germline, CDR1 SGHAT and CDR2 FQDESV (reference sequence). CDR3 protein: CASSSTGYEKLFF. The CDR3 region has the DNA TGTGCCAGCAGCTCGACAGGGTATGAAAAACTGTTTTTT.

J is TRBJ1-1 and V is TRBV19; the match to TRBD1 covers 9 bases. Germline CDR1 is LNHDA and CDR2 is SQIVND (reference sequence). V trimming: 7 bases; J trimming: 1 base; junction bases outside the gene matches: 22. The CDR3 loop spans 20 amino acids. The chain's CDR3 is CASTVGTGSSLTSQNTEAFF. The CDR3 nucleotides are TGTGCCAGTACCGTGGGGACAGGGAGTTCCCTTACCTCCCAGAACACTGAAGCTTTCTTT.

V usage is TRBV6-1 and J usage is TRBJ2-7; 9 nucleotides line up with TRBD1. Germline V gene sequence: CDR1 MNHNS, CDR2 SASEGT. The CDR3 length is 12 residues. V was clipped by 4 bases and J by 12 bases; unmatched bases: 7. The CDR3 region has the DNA TGTGCCAGCAGTGGGGGGACAGGGAATCCGTACTTC. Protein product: CASSGGTGNPYF.

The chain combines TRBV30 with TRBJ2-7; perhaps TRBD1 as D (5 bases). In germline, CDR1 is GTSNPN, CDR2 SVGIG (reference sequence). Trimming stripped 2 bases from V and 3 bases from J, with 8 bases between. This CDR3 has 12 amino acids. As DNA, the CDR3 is TGTGCCTGGAGTCCGACAGTCTACGAGCAGTACTTC. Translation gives CAWSPTVYEQYF.

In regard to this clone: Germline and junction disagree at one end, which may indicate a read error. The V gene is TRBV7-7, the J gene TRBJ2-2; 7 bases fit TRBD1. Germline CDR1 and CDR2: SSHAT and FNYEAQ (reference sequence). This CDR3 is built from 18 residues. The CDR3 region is CASSLIRKDRRNTGELFF. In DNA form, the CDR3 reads TGTGCTAGCAGCTTGATCCGAAAGGACAGGCGGAACACCGGGGAGCTGTTTTTT.

The CDR3 nucleotides are TGCGCCAGCAGCTTGGGACTAGAAGAGACCCAGTACTTC. It encodes CASSLGLEETQYF. The chain has TRBV5-1 and TRBJ2-5, with a weak D call TRBD2 (6 bases). Germline V gives CDR1 SGHRS, CDR2 YFSETQ. V lost 0 bases and J 3 bases, leaving 6 bases between the germline ends. This CDR3 comprises 13 residues.

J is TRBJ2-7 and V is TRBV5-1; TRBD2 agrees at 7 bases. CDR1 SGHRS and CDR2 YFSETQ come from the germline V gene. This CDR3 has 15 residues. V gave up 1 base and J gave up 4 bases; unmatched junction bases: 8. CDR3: CASSLNGGSEYEQYF. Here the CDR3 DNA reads TGCGCCAGCAGCTTGAACGGCGGGAGCGAGTACGAGCAGTACTTC.

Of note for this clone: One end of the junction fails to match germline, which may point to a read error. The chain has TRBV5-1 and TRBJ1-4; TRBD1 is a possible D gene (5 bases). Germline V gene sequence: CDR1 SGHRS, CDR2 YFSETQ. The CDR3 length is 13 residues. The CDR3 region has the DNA TGCGCCAGCAGCTTGGAAGGAGGGGCGGGATTCCTTTTT. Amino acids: CASSLEGGAGFLF.

The CDR3 loop reads CASSVRTSGGPSSYEQYF. In nucleotides, the CDR3 is TGTGCCAGCAGTGTGAGGACTAGCGGGGGGCCTAGCTCCTACGAGCAGTACTTC. The chain employs TRBV2 and TRBJ2-7; 14 nucleotides align to TRBD2. Germline values: CDR1 SNHLY, CDR2 FYNNEI. V lost 4 bases to trimming and J lost 0 bases; unmatched junction nucleotides: 8. This CDR3 has 18 amino acids. Filled out from reference TRBV2 and TRBJ2-7, the complete variable domain reads EPEVTQTPSHQVTQMGQEVILRCVPISNHLYFYWYRQILGQKVEFLVSFYNNEISEKSEIFDDQFSVERPDGSNFTLKIRSTKLEDSAMYFCASSVRTSGGPSSYEQYFGPGTRLTVT.

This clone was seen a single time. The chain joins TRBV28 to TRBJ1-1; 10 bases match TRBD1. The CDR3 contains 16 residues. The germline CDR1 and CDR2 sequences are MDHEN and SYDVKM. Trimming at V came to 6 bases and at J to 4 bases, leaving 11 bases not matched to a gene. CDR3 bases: TGTGCCAGCAGGGACCCCGGGACAGGGGTCGTCACTGAAGCTTTCTTT. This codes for CASRDPGTGVVTEAFF.

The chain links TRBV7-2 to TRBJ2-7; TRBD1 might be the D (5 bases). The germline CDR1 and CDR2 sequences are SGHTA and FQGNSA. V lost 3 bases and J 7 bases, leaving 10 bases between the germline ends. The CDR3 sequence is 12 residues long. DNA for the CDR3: TGTGCCAGCAGCTTTACTGACAGAGAGCAGTACTTC. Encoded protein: CASSFTDREQYF.

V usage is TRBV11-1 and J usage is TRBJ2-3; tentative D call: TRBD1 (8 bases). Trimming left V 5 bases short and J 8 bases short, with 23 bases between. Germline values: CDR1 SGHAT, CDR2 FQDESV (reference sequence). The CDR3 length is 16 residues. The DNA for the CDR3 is TGTGCCAGCAGCGGCTTCTCAGGGGGCAGGGGGGGTACGCAGTATTTT. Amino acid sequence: CASSGFSGGRGGTQYF.

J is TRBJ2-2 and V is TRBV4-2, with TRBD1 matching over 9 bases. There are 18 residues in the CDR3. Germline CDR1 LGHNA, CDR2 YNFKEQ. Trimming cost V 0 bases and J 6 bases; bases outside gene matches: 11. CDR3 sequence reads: CASSQDRGLQGAPGELFF. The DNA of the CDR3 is TGTGCCAGCAGCCAAGATCGGGGCCTACAGGGGGCGCCCGGGGAGCTGTTTTTT.

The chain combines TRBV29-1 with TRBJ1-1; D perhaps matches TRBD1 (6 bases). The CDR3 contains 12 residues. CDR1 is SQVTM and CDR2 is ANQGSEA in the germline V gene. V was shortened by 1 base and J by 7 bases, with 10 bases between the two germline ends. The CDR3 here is CSVEVGGHEAFF. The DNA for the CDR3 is TGCAGCGTTGAAGTCGGGGGGCATGAAGCTTTCTTT.

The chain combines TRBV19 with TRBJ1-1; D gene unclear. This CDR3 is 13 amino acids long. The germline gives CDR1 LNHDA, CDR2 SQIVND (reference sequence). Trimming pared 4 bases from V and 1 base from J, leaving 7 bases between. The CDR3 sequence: CASSRAENTEAFF. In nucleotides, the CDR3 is TGTGCCAGTAGTAGGGCAGAGAACACTGAAGCTTTCTTT.

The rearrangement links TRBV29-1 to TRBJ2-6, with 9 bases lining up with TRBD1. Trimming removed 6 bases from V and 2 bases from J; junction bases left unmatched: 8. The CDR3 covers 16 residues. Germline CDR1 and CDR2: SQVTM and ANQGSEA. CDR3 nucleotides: TGCAGCGTGGTAGACAGGGGGAAAACTGGGGCCAACGTCCTGACTTTC. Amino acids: CSVVDRGKTGANVLTF.

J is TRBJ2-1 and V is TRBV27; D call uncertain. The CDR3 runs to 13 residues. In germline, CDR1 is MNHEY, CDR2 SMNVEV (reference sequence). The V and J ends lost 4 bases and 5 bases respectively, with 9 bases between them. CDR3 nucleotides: TGTGCCAGCAGTTCTCGACTCAACAATGAGCAGTTCTTC. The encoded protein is CASSSRLNNEQFF.

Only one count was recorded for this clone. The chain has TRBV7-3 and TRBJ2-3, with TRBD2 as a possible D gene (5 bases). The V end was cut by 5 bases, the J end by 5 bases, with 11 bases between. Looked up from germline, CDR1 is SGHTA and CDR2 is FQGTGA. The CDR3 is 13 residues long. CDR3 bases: TGTGCCAGCAGCCTCGGGATTGTAGATACGCAGTATTTT. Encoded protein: CASSLGIVDTQYF.

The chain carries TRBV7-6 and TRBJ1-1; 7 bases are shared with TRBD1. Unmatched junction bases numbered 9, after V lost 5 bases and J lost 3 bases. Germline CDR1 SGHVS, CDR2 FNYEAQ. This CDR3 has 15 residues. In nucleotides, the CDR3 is TGTGCCAGCAGCAAGCGACAGGGTTTGGACACTGAAGCTTTCTTT. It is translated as CASSKRQGLDTEAFF.

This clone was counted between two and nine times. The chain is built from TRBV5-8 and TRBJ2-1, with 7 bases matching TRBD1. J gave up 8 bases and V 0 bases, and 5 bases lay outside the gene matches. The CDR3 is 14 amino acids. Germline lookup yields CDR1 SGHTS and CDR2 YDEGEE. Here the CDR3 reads CASSLDRGRDEQFF. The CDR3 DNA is TGTGCCAGCAGCTTGGACAGGGGTAGGGATGAGCAGTTCTTC. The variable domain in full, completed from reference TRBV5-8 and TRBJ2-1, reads EAGVTQSPTHLIKTRGQQATLRCSPISGHTSVYWYQQALGLGLQFLLWYDEGEERNRGNFPPRFSGRQFPNYSSELNVNALELEDSALYLCASSLDRGRDEQFFGPGTRLTVL.

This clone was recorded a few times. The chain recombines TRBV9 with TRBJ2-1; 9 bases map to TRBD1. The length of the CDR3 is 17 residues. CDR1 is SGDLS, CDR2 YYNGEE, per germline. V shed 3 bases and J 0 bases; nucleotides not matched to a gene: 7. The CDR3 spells CASSEGRGQGSYNEQFF. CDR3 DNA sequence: TGTGCCAGCAGCGAGGGGAGGGGACAGGGCTCCTACAATGAGCAGTTCTTC.

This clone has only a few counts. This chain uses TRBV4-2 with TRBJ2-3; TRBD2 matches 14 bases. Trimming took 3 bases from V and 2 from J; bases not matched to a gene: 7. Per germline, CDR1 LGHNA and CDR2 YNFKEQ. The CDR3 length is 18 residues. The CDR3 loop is CASSQEGLAGVSTDTQYF. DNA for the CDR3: TGTGCCAGCAGCCAGGAGGGACTAGCGGGGGTTTCCACAGATACGCAGTATTTT.